The 10 T cell receptor beta chains below were found in one sample sequenced in a study of regulatory T cells in long-lasting Graves disease. Researchers made TCR beta libraries by using iRepertoire HTBI primers and running Arm-PCR on CDR3 regions. TCRdb reanalysed the multiplex PCR reads using MiXCR and keeps one entry per CDR3 protein. Of 550,000 to 650,000 distinct CDR3 sequences in the sample, more than 15% were seen once. Sample time point: newly diagnosed GD, antithyroid drugs for less than 3 months. With RNA extracted from PBMCs as input, the TCR library was made. These data also featured in a second study, about T cells in Graves' hyperthyroidism and ophthalmopathy.

The specimen was peripheral blood mononuclear cells (PBMCs), collected at new diagnosis, from a patient treated with antithyroid drugs. The receptor source for this set is a man aged 18 to 35 with Graves disease.

Ten or more counts support this clonotype. The chain uses TRBV11-2 and TRBJ2-2, with no clear D. CDR1 is SGHAT and CDR2 is FQNNGV in the germline V gene. The V and J ends lost 4 bases and 5 bases respectively, with 11 bases between them. The CDR3 loop spans 14 amino acids. CDR3 sequence (DNA): TGTGCCAGCAGCTCGCTGACGGTAACCGGGGAGCTGTTTTTT. Translating gives CASSSLTVTGELFF. The full variable domain, its missing parts supplied by reference TRBV11-2 and TRBJ2-2, is EAGVAQSPRYKIIEKRQSVAFWCNPISGHATLYWYQQILGQGPKLLIQFQNNGVVDDSQLPKDRFSAERLKGVDSTLKIQPAKLEDSAVYLCASSSLTVTGELFFGEGSRLTVL.

Ten or more counts support this clonotype. The chain joins TRBV7-9 to TRBJ2-5; 8 bases align to TRBD1. Germline V CDR1 and CDR2: SEHNR, FQNEAQ (reference sequence). This CDR3 is built from 15 residues. Trimming removed 4 bases from V and 5 bases from J; junction bases left unmatched: 9. CDR3 region: CASSSRDRFRETQYF. In DNA form, the CDR3 reads TGTGCCAGCAGCTCCCGGGACAGGTTTCGGGAGACCCAGTACTTC.

J is TRBJ2-3 and V is TRBV12-3 or TRBV12-4, with D perhaps TRBD2 (5 bases). The CDR3 length is 14 residues. Trimming stripped 3 bases from V and 5 bases from J, with 12 bases between. This chain's CDR3 is CASSLRGKGDTQYF. The CDR3 region has the DNA TGTGCCAGCAGTTTGAGAGGGAAAGGAGATACGCAGTATTTT.

This clonotype was counted between two and nine times. V and J are TRBV6-2 or TRBV6-3 and TRBJ2-1; 9 nucleotides agree with TRBD1. The length of the CDR3 is 16 residues. V lost 4 bases, J lost 4 bases, and 8 bases stayed unmatched. The germline V gene encodes CDR1 MNHEY and CDR2 SVGEGT. The CDR3 loop is CASSSGGTGLYNEQFF. The CDR3 nucleotides are TGTGCCAGCAGTTCGGGCGGGACAGGGCTTTACAATGAGCAGTTCTTC.

As concerns this clonotype: The junction shows a germline mismatch at one end, possibly a read error. The chain carries TRBV4-1 and TRBJ2-3, with TRBD1 matching over 11 bases. The CDR3 extends over 14 amino acids. CDR1 MGHRA and CDR2 YSYEKL come from the germline V gene. CDR3: CTSKGTGGTDTQYF. CDR3 nucleotide sequence: TGCACCAGCAAGGGGACAGGGGGGACAGATACGCAGTATTTT.

This clonotype was seen ten or more times. V is TRBV3-1 and J is TRBJ1-3, with D possibly TRBD1 on 6 matching bases. The CDR3 is 14 residues long. V lost 4 bases and J 0 bases, leaving 7 bases between the germline ends. Germline lookup yields CDR1 LGHDT and CDR2 YNNKEL (reference sequence). This chain's CDR3 is CASSLDSSGNTIYF. The CDR3 DNA sequence: TGTGCCAGCAGCCTGGACAGCTCTGGAAACACCATATATTTT.

This clonotype was seen a single time. A far larger clone lies a single base away; this is likely a read error. The chain is built from TRBV11-3 and TRBJ2-3, with unresolved D. The J call may be mistaken, given a closer DNA end match to TRBJ2-5. Germline V gene data show CDR1 as SGHNT and CDR2 as YENEEA. This CDR3 is built from 15 residues. CDR3 sequence (DNA): TGTGCCAGCAGCTTAGTTCCAGCAGGCAGTAAGACCCAGTACTTC. Amino acid sequence: CASSLVPAGSKTQYF.

This clonotype was recorded at least ten times. The chain carries TRBV10-3 and TRBJ1-1, with D hard to call. Germline V gene lookup returns CDR1 ENHRY and CDR2 SYGVKD. The CDR3 consists of 11 residues. V gave up 8 bases and J gave up 1 base, with 5 bases separating them. CDR3 residues: CAIAKNTEAFF. The DNA of the CDR3 is TGTGCCATCGCCAAGAACACTGAAGCTTTCTTT.

This clonotype was found a few times. The chain joins TRBV20-1 to TRBJ1-3; 8 bases map to TRBD1. CDR1 DFQATT and CDR2 SNEGSKA come from the germline V gene (reference sequence). This CDR3 comprises 16 residues. V was clipped by 0 bases and J by 4 bases; unmatched bases: 8. The CDR3 here is CSARDTVRGHGNTIYF. DNA for the CDR3: TGCAGTGCTAGAGACACGGTCAGGGGGCACGGAAACACCATATATTTT.

The chain uses TRBV6-2 or TRBV6-3 and TRBJ2-1; 8 bases align to TRBD1. The CDR3 covers 17 residues. Per the germline V gene, CDR1 is MNHEY and CDR2 is SVGEGT. The V gene end was trimmed by 5 bases and the J gene end by 5 bases; junction bases not matched to a gene: 14. The chain's CDR3 is CASSERLRDRRNNEQFF. The CDR3 coding sequence is TGTGCCAGCAGTGAAAGGCTCCGGGACAGGAGAAACAATGAGCAGTTCTTC.